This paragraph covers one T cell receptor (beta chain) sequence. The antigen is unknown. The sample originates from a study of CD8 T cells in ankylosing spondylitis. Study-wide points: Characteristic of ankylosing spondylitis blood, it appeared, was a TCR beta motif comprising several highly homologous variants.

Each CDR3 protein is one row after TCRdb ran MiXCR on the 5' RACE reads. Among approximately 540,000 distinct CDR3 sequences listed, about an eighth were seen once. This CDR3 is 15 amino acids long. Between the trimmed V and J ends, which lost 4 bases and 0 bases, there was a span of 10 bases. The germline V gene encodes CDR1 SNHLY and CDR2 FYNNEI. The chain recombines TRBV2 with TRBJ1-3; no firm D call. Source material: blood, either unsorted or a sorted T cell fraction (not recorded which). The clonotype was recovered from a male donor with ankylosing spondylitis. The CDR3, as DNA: TGTGCCAGCAGTGTCGGCGGTATCTCTGGAAACACCATATATTTT. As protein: CASSVGGISGNTIYF.